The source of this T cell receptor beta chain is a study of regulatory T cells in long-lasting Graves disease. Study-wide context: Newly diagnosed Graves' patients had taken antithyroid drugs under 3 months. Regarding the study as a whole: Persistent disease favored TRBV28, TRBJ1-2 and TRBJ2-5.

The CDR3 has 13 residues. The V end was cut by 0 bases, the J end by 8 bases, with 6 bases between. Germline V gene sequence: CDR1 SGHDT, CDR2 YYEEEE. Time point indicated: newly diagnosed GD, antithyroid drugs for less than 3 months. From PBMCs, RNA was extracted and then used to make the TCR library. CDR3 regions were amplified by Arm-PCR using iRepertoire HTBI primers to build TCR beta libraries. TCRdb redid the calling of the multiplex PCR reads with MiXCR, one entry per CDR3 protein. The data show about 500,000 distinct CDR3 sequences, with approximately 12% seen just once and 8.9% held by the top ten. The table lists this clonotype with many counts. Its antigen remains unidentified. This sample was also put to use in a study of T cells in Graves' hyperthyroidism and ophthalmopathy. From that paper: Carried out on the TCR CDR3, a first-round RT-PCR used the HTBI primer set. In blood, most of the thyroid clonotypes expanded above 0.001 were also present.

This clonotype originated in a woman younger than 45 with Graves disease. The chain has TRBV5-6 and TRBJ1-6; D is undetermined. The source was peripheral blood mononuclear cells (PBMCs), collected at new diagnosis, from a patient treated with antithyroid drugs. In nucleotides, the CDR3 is TGTGCCAGCAGCTTGGAGGGCTATTCACCCCTCCACTTT. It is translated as CASSLEGYSPLHF.